This passage covers 18 T cell receptor beta chains from one sample sequenced in a study of T cells in Graves' hyperthyroidism and ophthalmopathy (dated by TCRdb to the late 2010s). The library was produced with multiplex PCR. Sequenced on an Illumina HiSeq 2000. TCR beta CDR3 regions were amplified from RNA transcripts. For the first round of RT-PCR on the TCR CDR3, the HTBI primer set was used together with the Qiagen OneStep RT-PCR kit. Using fastp at Q25 and MiXCR, TCRdb reprocessed the public reads and kept productive beta chains. Rows are combined by CDR3 protein, so each entry shows the most common genes and DNA. This sample holds roughly 360,000 distinct CDR3 sequences; roughly 14% were observed only once. The biggest ten clones account for more than 20% of the sample. Sequencing was performed on blood. These receptor sequences come from a man aged 25-45 years with Graves' hyperthyroidism that later progressed to Graves' ophthalmopathy.

This clonotype was detected ten times or more. The chain carries TRBV2 and TRBJ2-1; 10 bases line up with TRBD2. The junction had 8 bases not matched to a gene; V was cut back by 5 bases and J by 7 bases. The germline CDR1 and CDR2 sequences are SNHLY and FYNNEI. CDR3 length: 15 residues. The DNA of the CDR3 is TGTGCCAGCAGTCTACTAGCGGGGAATATGAATGAGCAGTTCTTC. Its translation is CASSLLAGNMNEQFF.

This clonotype was observed at least ten times. The chain recombines TRBV7-8 with TRBJ2-2; no clear D gene. V was trimmed by 0 bases and J by 6 bases, leaving 5 bases between them. Per the germline V gene, CDR1 is SGHVS and CDR2 is FQNEAQ. This CDR3 contains 13 residues. The CDR3 sequence: CASSLAGSGELFF. The DNA of the CDR3 is TGTGCCAGCAGCTTAGCAGGTTCCGGGGAGCTGTTTTTT.

This clonotype was counted at least ten times. The rearrangement links TRBV28 to TRBJ1-6, with D uncertain. V was clipped by 3 bases and J by 7 bases, with 25 bases between them. The germline gives CDR1 MDHEN, CDR2 SYDVKM. The CDR3 consists of 19 residues. As DNA, the CDR3 is TGTGCCAGCAGTTTTAAACTTGTAGGCAGTATTTTTCGGAATTCACCCCTCCACTTT. Amino acid sequence: CASSFKLVGSIFRNSPLHF.

This clonotype was seen many times. The chain links TRBV30 to TRBJ1-4; D call uncertain. Germline V gene data show CDR1 as GTSNPN and CDR2 as SVGIG (reference sequence). The CDR3 covers 17 residues. V was cut by 0 bases and J by 5 bases, with 19 bases left in between. DNA of the CDR3: TGTGCCTGGAGTGTACCCTCCGTCCGACGGGAGAATGAAAAACTGTTTTTT. Protein sequence: CAWSVPSVRRENEKLFF. The full variable domain, with the rest looked up from reference TRBV30 and TRBJ1-4, is SQTIHQWPATLVQPVGSPLSLECTVEGTSNPNLYWYRQAAGRGLQLLFYSVGIGQISSEVPQNLSASRPQDRQFILSSKKLLLSDSGFYLCAWSVPSVRRENEKLFFGSGTQLSVL.

The chain recombines TRBV27 with TRBJ2-5; 11 bases are a match to TRBD2. CDR1 is MNHEY and CDR2 is SMNVEV in the germline V gene (reference sequence). The CDR3 runs to 15 residues. J was trimmed by 5 bases and V by 2 bases; bases with no gene match: 4. CDR3 in amino acids: CASSLRLAGPETQYF. The CDR3, as DNA: TGTGCCAGCAGTTTAAGACTAGCGGGGCCTGAGACCCAGTACTTC.

This chain connects TRBV2 to TRBJ2-3; 8 positions match TRBD2. The CDR3 spans 18 residues. CDR1 SNHLY and CDR2 FYNNEI come from the germline V gene. V shed 0 bases, J shed 7 bases, and the junction held 15 bases outside the gene matches. The CDR3 nucleotides are TGTGCCAGCAGTGAAGCGTCGGGGGCGGGCGGGGGGACCTATACGCAGTATTTT. This sequence encodes CASSEASGAGGGTYTQYF.

The table lists this clonotype with many counts. The chain recombines TRBV6-2 or TRBV6-3 with TRBJ2-5; the D gene is possibly TRBD1 (6 bases). Germline V CDR1 and CDR2: MNHEY, SVGEGT. V was trimmed by 6 bases and J by 1 base, leaving 15 bases between them. This CDR3 has 15 residues. In nucleotides, the CDR3 is TGTGCCAGCAGGGGGAACAGGGTTCGCCAAGAGACCCAGTACTTC. This codes for CASRGNRVRQETQYF.

The rearrangement uses TRBV7-9 and TRBJ2-3, with 13 bases fitting TRBD2. The CDR3 loop spans 17 amino acids. V lost 6 bases, J lost 2 bases, and 8 bases stayed unmatched. Germline V CDR1 and CDR2: SEHNR, FQNEAQ (reference sequence). CDR3 DNA: TGTGCCAGCAGAACGGGACTAGCGGGGCGGCTCACAGATACGCAGTATTTT. It specifies CASRTGLAGRLTDTQYF.

The gene calls are TRBV24-1 and TRBJ2-1, with 9 positions matching TRBD1. Losses at the gene ends were 7 bases for V and 5 bases for J; bases not matched to a gene: 5. The CDR3 sequence is 14 residues long. Germline CDR1 is KGHDR and CDR2 is SFDVKD. The CDR3 loop is CATRGQGNNNEQFF. Written as DNA, the CDR3 is TGTGCCACCAGAGGACAGGGGAACAACAATGAGCAGTTCTTC.

This clonotype turned up a few times. The CDR3 is CASSISRVEAFF. In DNA form, the CDR3 reads TGTGCCAGCAGCATTTCTAGGGTTGAAGCTTTCTTT. This chain uses TRBV5-6 with TRBJ1-1; D is uncertain. The ends were cut back, 4 bases at V and 7 bases at J, with 11 bases in the middle. Germline lookup yields CDR1 SGHDT and CDR2 YYEEEE. The length of the CDR3 is 12 residues. Together with reference TRBV5-6 and TRBJ1-1, the CDR3 gives the full variable domain: DAGVTQSPTHLIKTRGQQVTLRCSPKSGHDTVSWYQQALGQGPQFIFQYYEEEERQRGNFPDRFSGHQFPNYSSELNVNALLLGDSALYLCASSISRVEAFFGQGTRLTVV.

This clonotype was seen ten or more times. This sequence joins TRBV28 and TRBJ1-2; D might be TRBD1 (5 bases). There are 15 residues in the CDR3. V shed 3 bases and J shed 4 bases, with 15 bases lying between them. Germline CDR1 and CDR2: MDHEN and SYDVKM. The CDR3 loop is CASSLSGRYSYGYTF. For the CDR3, the DNA is TGTGCCAGCAGTTTGTCAGGGCGATATAGCTATGGCTACACCTTC.

The sample holds a few counts of this clonotype. V gene TRBV9 combines with J gene TRBJ1-5; 12 bases line up with TRBD1. CDR1 and CDR2 (germline): SGDLS, YYNGEE. V trimming: 2 bases; J trimming: 0 bases; junction bases outside the gene matches: 6. This CDR3 spans 18 amino acids. The CDR3, as DNA: TGTGCCAGCAGCGTGGGACAGGGGGCGAAGGATAGCAATCAGCCCCAGCATTTT. Translating gives CASSVGQGAKDSNQPQHF.

This clonotype was detected ten times or more. This chain joins TRBV5-1 and TRBJ2-2, with D uncertain. The length of the CDR3 is 13 residues. V lost 4 bases and J lost 1, with 5 bases in between. Germline loops: CDR1 SGHRS, CDR2 YFSETQ. The DNA for the CDR3 is TGCGCCAGCAGCCAGATGAACACCGGGGAGCTGTTTTTT. Translated: CASSQMNTGELFF.

Many counts were recorded for this clonotype. J is TRBJ2-5 and V is TRBV3-1; 8 nucleotides align to TRBD2. V shed 1 base and J 2 bases; nucleotides not matched to a gene: 6. Per germline, CDR1 LGHDT and CDR2 YNNKEL (reference sequence). CDR3 length: 16 amino acids. The CDR3, as DNA: TGTGCCAGCAGCCAAGGTAGCGGGGTCGGACAAGAGACCCAGTACTTC. Translation: CASSQGSGVGQETQYF.

The gene calls are TRBV19 and TRBJ2-2; D remains ambiguous. Germline-derived CDR1 and CDR2 are LNHDA and SQIVND (reference sequence). The V gene lost 4 bases and the J gene lost 3 bases, with 18 bases spanning the gap. This CDR3 has 17 amino acids. The CDR3: CASSTYWLEQDTGELFF. The CDR3 nucleotides are TGTGCCAGTAGTACGTATTGGTTAGAGCAGGACACCGGGGAGCTGTTTTTT. The full variable domain, its missing parts supplied by reference TRBV19 and TRBJ2-2, is DGGITQSPKYLFRKEGQNVTLSCEQNLNHDAMYWYRQDPGQGLRLIYYSQIVNDFQKGDIAEGYSVSREKKESFPLTVTSAQKNPTAFYLCASSTYWLEQDTGELFFGEGSRLTVL.

This clonotype turned up a few times. J is TRBJ1-4 and V is TRBV7-9; TRBD1 aligns across 10 bases. Germline V gives CDR1 SEHNR, CDR2 FQNEAQ (reference sequence). The CDR3 runs to 15 residues. Losses at the gene ends were 4 bases for V and 8 bases for J; bases not matched to a gene: 7. The CDR3 coding sequence is TGTGCCAGCAGCTCGGGACAGGGGTTGAGGGAAAAACTGTTTTTT. It yields the protein CASSSGQGLREKLFF.

Ten or more counts support this clonotype. The chain combines TRBV30 with TRBJ2-5, with TRBD1 matching 7 bases. Germline loops: CDR1 GTSNPN, CDR2 SVGIG (reference sequence). The CDR3 has 11 amino acids. The V gene end was trimmed by 4 bases and the J gene end by 11 bases; junction bases not matched to a gene: 7. The CDR3, as DNA: TGTGCCTGGACTACGGACAGGCTACAGTACTTC. It yields the protein CAWTTDRLQYF.

This clonotype was seen ten or more times. The chain uses TRBV7-9 and TRBJ2-7, with D possibly matching TRBD2 (6 bases). The CDR3 consists of 17 residues. CDR1 SEHNR and CDR2 FQNEAQ come from the germline V gene (reference sequence). V was pared by 4 bases and J by 0 bases, with 19 bases between. The CDR3, as DNA: TGTGCCAGCAGCTCAGAAGGTGAGGACGGGAGCTCCTACGAGCAGTACTTC. Its protein product is CASSSEGEDGSSYEQYF.